This is a list of T cell receptor beta chains from one sample in a study of blood T cell repertoires in COVID-19. Clones were sequenced by immunoSEQ multiplex PCR, and TCRdb holds only the in-frame ones, with some missing. This sample has over 250,000 clones; 86% occur once, and the top ten carry under 3%. Sequences were obtained from PBMCs or T cells enriched from blood (not recorded which). These receptors originate from a young woman who had recovered from COVID-19. Both conserved end residues are trimmed from each CDR3. Only some rows state a clone size, as once, few, many or a class for expanded clones.

J: TRBJ1-2
size: .
V: TRBV3-1/TRBV3-2
CDR3: ASSQSSPGVSYGYT

J: TRBJ2-7
size: .
V: TRBV6-2/TRBV6-3
CDR3: ASSNSPPVLGGEQY

J: TRBJ2-1
size: .
V: TRBV28
CDR3: ASSLSGFGYPLPGDEQF

J: TRBJ2-2
size: .
V: TRBV5-4
CDR3: ASSLGTGGVSGELF

J: TRBJ2-7
size: .
V: TRBV19
CDR3: ASSITVSGYEQY

J: TRBJ1-4
size: .
V: TRBV7-2
CDR3: ASRTGGRVNEKLF

J: TRBJ1-1
size: .
V: TRBV28
CDR3: ASSLSGGTEAF

J: TRBJ2-7
size: once
V: TRBV27
CDR3: ASMGDSEEQY

J: TRBJ2-1
size: .
V: TRBV11-3
CDR3: ASGAPAGNEQF

J: TRBJ1-5
size: .
V: TRBV20-1
CDR3: SASGVQGKDQPQH

J: TRBJ1-2
size: .
V: TRBV7-2
CDR3: ASSLDRGGYGYT

J: TRBJ2-2
size: .
V: TRBV5-1
CDR3: ASSLEGNSNTGELF

J: TRBJ2-3
size: .
V: TRBV4-1
CDR3: ASSQISRLAGTDTQY

J: TRBJ2-5
size: .
V: TRBV2
CDR3: ASSERDLTQY

J: TRBJ2-1
size: .
V: TRBV30
CDR3: ARGTYNEQF

J: TRBJ1-2
size: .
V: TRBV10-2
CDR3: ASSEDGDHLYGYT

J: TRBJ1-5
size: .
V: TRBV27
CDR3: ASSPRDRENQPQH

J: TRBJ2-1
size: .
V: TRBV7-8
CDR3: ASSPRTSGGNEQF

J: TRBJ2-7
size: .
V: TRBV30
CDR3: AWTRDSAAYEQY

J: TRBJ2-3
size: .
V: TRBV6-2/TRBV6-3
CDR3: ASSYRGSRGTQY

J: TRBJ2-1
size: .
V: TRBV2
CDR3: ASSPPGLARLAGIDNEQF

J: TRBJ1-1
size: few
V: TRBV18
CDR3: ASSKQGENTEAF

J: TRBJ2-3
size: .
V: TRBV7-6
CDR3: ASSSRTSGGSTDTQY

J: TRBJ1-6
size: once
V: TRBV14
CDR3: ASSQVSSAVYNSPLH

J: TRBJ2-3
size: .
V: TRBV7-7
CDR3: ASSPLTPRADTQY

J: TRBJ2-1
size: .
V: TRBV25-1
CDR3: ASSEPGGPSSYNEQF

J: TRBJ2-3
size: .
V: TRBV15
CDR3: ATSSTIGTSGDTKDTQY

J: TRBJ1-2
size: .
V: TRBV24-1
CDR3: ATSLILSTYGYT

J: TRBJ2-1
size: .
V: TRBV9
CDR3: ASSVVLEGNEQF

J: TRBJ1-1
size: .
V: TRBV3-1/TRBV3-2
CDR3: ASSQGGLMNTEAF

J: TRBJ2-5
size: once
V: TRBV24-1
CDR3: ATSQPGGPQETQY

J: TRBJ1-6
size: .
V: TRBV7-2
CDR3: ASSPGPDRGLGSPLH

J: TRBJ2-7
size: .
V: TRBV5-1
CDR3: ASSETSGSTYEQY

J: TRBJ1-2
size: .
V: TRBV28
CDR3: ASTETGDYGYT

J: TRBJ1-2
size: .
V: TRBV4-1
CDR3: ASSQDSENGYT

J: TRBJ2-3
size: .
V: TRBV23-1
CDR3: ASRLAGEPDTQY

J: TRBJ2-1
size: .
V: TRBV10-3
CDR3: AISGTSGGGEQF

J: TRBJ1-4
size: once
V: TRBV9
CDR3: ASSHGQAGEKLF

J: TRBJ2-1
size: .
V: TRBV9
CDR3: ASSESGRASYNEQF

J: TRBJ2-7
size: .
V: TRBV7-6
CDR3: ASSHTPPGLAGGPSYEQY

J: TRBJ1-1
size: .
V: TRBV5-1
CDR3: ASSLRGALRDTEAF

J: TRBJ1-2
size: .
V: TRBV19
CDR3: ASRRGHGYT

J: TRBJ1-2
size: .
V: TRBV7-6
CDR3: ASSLGQKYGYT

J: TRBJ1-1
size: .
V: TRBV29-1
CDR3: STWTGFLGEAF

J: TRBJ1-1
size: .
V: TRBV3-1/TRBV3-2
CDR3: ASSYRDTTEAF

J: TRBJ2-3
size: .
V: TRBV5-4
CDR3: ASSLRLADTDTQY

J: TRBJ1-5
size: .
V: TRBV30
CDR3: AWSIMMGDQPQH